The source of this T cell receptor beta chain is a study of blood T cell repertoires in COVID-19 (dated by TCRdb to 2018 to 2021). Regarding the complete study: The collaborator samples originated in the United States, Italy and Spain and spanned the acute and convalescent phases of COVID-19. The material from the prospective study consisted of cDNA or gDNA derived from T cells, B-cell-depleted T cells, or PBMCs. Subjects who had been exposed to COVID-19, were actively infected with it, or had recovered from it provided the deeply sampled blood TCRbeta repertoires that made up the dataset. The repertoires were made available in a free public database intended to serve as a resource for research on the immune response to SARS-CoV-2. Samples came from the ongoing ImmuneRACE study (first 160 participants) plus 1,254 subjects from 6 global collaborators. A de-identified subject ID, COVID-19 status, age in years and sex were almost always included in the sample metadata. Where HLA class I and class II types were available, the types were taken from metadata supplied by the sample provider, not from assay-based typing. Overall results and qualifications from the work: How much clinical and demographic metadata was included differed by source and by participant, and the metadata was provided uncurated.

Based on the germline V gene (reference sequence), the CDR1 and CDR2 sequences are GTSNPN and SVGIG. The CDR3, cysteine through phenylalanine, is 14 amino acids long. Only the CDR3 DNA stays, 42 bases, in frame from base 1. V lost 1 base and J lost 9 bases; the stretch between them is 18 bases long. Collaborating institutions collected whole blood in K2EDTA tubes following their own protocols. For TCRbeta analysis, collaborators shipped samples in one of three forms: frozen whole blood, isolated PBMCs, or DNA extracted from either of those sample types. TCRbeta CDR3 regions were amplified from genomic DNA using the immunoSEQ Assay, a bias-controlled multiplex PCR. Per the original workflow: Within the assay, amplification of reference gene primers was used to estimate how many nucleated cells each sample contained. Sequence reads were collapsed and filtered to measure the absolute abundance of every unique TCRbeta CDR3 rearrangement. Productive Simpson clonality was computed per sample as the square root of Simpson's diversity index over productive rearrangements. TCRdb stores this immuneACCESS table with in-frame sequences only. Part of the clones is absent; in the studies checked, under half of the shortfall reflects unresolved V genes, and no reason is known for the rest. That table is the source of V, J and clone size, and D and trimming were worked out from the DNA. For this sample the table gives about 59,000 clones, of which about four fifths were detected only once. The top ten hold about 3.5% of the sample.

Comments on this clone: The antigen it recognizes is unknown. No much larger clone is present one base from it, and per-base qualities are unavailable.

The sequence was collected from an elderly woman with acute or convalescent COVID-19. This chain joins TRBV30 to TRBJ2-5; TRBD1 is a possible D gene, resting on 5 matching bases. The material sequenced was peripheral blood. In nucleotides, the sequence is TGTGCCTGGAGTGGGGGCGAACGCCTTGGGTCCCAGTACTTC. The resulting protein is CAWSGGERLGSQYF.